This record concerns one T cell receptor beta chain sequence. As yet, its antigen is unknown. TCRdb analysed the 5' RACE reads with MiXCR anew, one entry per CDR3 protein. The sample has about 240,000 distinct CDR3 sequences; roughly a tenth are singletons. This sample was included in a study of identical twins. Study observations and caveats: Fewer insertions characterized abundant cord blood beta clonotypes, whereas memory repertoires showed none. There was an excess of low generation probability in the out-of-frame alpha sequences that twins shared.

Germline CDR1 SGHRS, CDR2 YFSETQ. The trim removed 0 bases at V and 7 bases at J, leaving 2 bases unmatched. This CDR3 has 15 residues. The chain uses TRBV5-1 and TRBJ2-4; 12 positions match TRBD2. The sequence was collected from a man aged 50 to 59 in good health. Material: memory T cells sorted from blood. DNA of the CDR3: TGCGCCAGCAGCTTGGCACTAGCGGGGGGTAACATTCAGTACTTC. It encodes CASSLALAGGNIQYF.